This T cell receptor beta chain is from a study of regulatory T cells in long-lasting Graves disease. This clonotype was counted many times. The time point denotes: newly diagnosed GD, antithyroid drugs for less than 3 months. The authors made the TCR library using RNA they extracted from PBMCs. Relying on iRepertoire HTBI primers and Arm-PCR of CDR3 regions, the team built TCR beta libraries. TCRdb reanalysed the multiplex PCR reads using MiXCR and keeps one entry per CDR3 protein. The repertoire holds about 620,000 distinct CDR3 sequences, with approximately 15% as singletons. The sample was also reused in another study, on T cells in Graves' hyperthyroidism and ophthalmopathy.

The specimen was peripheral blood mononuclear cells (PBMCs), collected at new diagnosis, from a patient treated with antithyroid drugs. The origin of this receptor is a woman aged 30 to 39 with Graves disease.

Here the CDR3 DNA reads TGTGCCAGCAGTTCATACAGGGGTACCTTCTACGAGCAGTACTTC. Its protein product is CASSSYRGTFYEQYF. J is TRBJ2-7 and V is TRBV27; 7 bases are a match to TRBD1. The CDR3 loop spans 15 amino acids. The ends lost 4 bases at V and 3 bases at J; junction bases unmatched: 9. Germline CDR1 and CDR2: MNHEY and SMNVEV (reference sequence).